The 21 T cell receptor beta chains below were found in one sample sequenced in a study of chemoradiotherapy in HPV16-positive cancers. The protocol was immunoSEQ multiplex PCR, while the TCRdb copy is restricted to in-frame clones and leaves out a portion. Of about 3,500 clones in the sample, roughly 95% were seen once. Sequenced material: tumor tissue, taken from a patient who underwent chemoradiotherapy. These receptors were collected from a human donor with HPV-associated anogenital cancer.

The chain joins TRBV4-1 to TRBJ1-5; D is perhaps TRBD1 (6 bases). V shed 0 bases and J shed 0 bases, with 15 bases lying between them. This CDR3 spans 18 amino acids. The germline gives CDR1 MGHRA, CDR2 YSYEKL. Here the CDR3 reads CASSQDLAAGASNQPQHF. The CDR3 bases are TGCGCCAGCAGCCAAGATTTGGCGGCAGGGGCTAGCAATCAGCCCCAGCATTTT.

About this clone itself: One junction end disagrees with the germline gene, perhaps due to a read error. J is TRBJ1-2 and V is TRBV30; possibly TRBD1 for D (6 bases). CDR1 is GTSNPN and CDR2 is SVGIG in the germline V gene (reference sequence). The CDR3 consists of 11 residues. The DNA for the CDR3 is TGTGCCTGGAGAACAGGGTATGCCTACACCTTC. It translates to CAWRTGYAYTF.

The chain links TRBV28 to TRBJ2-7, with 13 nucleotides matching TRBD2. Trimming removed 4 bases from V and 4 bases from J; junction bases left unmatched: 19. This CDR3 has 20 amino acids. Germline V gene data show CDR1 as MDHEN and CDR2 as SYDVKM. The CDR3 nucleotides are TGTGCCAGCAGTTCCCCCGACCCGACCACTAGCGGGAGGGCCCTATACGAGCAGTACTTC. It codes for CASSSPDPTTSGRALYEQYF. Together with reference TRBV28 and TRBJ2-7, the CDR3 gives the full variable domain: DVKVTQSSRYLVKRTGEKVFLECVQDMDHENMFWYRQDPGLGLRLIYFSYDVKMKEKGDIPEGYSVSREKKERFSLILESASTNQTSMYLCASSSPDPTTSGRALYEQYFGPGTRLTVT.

The chain joins TRBV7-2 to TRBJ2-4; D may be TRBD1 (5 bases). The V gene's germline CDR1 is SGHTA and CDR2 FQGNSA. The CDR3 spans 15 residues. Between the trimmed V and J ends, which lost 5 bases and 9 bases, there was a span of 20 bases. For the CDR3, the DNA is TGTGCCAGCAGCCCTGAAGCCAGGGTTAGGACCATTCAGTACTTC. Residues: CASSPEARVRTIQYF.

This chain uses TRBV4-1 with TRBJ1-4; TRBD1 is a possible D gene (5 bases). The V gene's germline CDR1 is MGHRA and CDR2 YSYEKL. The CDR3 is made up of 15 amino acids. Trimming removed 4 bases at V and 2 bases at J, with 11 bases between. The CDR3 loop reads CASSPRDVTNEKLFF. Written as DNA, the CDR3 is TGCGCCAGCAGCCCCCGGGACGTCACTAATGAAAAACTGTTTTTT.

This clone has just one count. The genes are TRBV7-9 and TRBJ2-7; D is unresolved. CDR1 SEHNR and CDR2 FQNEAQ come from the germline V gene (reference sequence). The CDR3 has 14 amino acids. Trimming removed 5 bases from V and 6 bases from J, with 17 bases in between. CDR3 DNA sequence: TGTGCCAGCAGCGTCACCCACCCCCCACCCGAGCAGTACTTC. This translates into CASSVTHPPPEQYF.

The V and J genes are TRBV9 and TRBJ1-3; maybe TRBD1 (5 bases). V was shortened by 2 bases and J by 2 bases, with 14 bases between the two germline ends. The length of the CDR3 is 16 residues. Per the germline V gene, CDR1 is SGDLS and CDR2 is YYNGEE. The DNA of the CDR3 is TGTGCCAGCAGCGTCGGGGGGAACCTTCCTGGAAACACCATATATTTT. Amino acid sequence: CASSVGGNLPGNTIYF.

The rearrangement uses TRBV27 and TRBJ1-2, with D uncertain. V dropped 5 bases and J dropped 1 base, with 14 bases sitting between them. Germline V lookup: CDR1 MNHEY, CDR2 SMNVEV (reference sequence). The CDR3 has 15 amino acids. CDR3 DNA: TGTGCCAGCAGTCCGGCGCGCAACGGTAACTATGGCTACACCTTC. Translating it yields CASSPARNGNYGYTF.

The chain uses TRBV28 and TRBJ2-7, with 10 bases identical to TRBD2. The CDR3 contains 21 residues. V lost 5 bases to trimming and J lost 0 bases; unmatched junction nucleotides: 22. Germline-derived CDR1 and CDR2 are MDHEN and SYDVKM. CDR3 sequence reads: CASSITFYGTSEKTTSYEQYF. The CDR3, as DNA: TGTGCCAGCAGTATCACTTTCTACGGGACTAGCGAAAAAACTACCTCCTACGAGCAGTACTTC.

This chain connects TRBV19 to TRBJ2-7, with TRBD2 as a possible D gene (5 bases). CDR3 length: 11 amino acids. Germline V CDR1 and CDR2: LNHDA, SQIVND (reference sequence). V lost 6 bases and J lost 7, with 10 bases in between. CDR3: CASRGSGEQYF. DNA for the CDR3: TGTGCCAGTAGGGGTTCGGGAGAGCAGTACTTC.

This sequence joins TRBV19 and TRBJ1-6; TRBD1 might be the D (6 bases). The CDR3 is 16 amino acids. Germline-derived CDR1 and CDR2 are LNHDA and SQIVND (reference sequence). V lost 2 bases to trimming and J lost 9 bases, with 17 bases between them. The CDR3 here is CASSIRSRGQGSPLHF. CDR3 DNA sequence: TGTGCCAGTAGTATAAGGTCGCGGGGGCAGGGTTCACCCCTCCACTTT.

The rearrangement links TRBV9 to TRBJ1-2; 7 nucleotides agree with TRBD1. The CDR3 is 15 amino acids. The V gene's germline CDR1 is SGDLS and CDR2 YYNGEE. V trimming: 0 bases; J trimming: 2 bases; junction bases outside the gene matches: 4. CDR3 amino acids: CASSVGSGGNYGYTF. CDR3 DNA: TGTGCCAGCAGCGTAGGCTCAGGGGGGAACTATGGCTACACCTTC.

The chain employs TRBV4-3 and TRBJ1-3, with no clear D. Trimming pared 0 bases from V and 4 bases from J, leaving 4 bases between. Germline CDR1 is LGHNA and CDR2 is YSLEER. CDR3 length: 13 residues. CDR3 amino acids: CASSQERGNTIYF. DNA for the CDR3: TGCGCCAGCAGCCAAGAAAGGGGAAACACCATATATTTT.

The chain uses TRBV19 and TRBJ1-1; D is possibly TRBD1 (6 bases). Germline V gene data show CDR1 as LNHDA and CDR2 as SQIVND (reference sequence). Between the trimmed V and J ends, which lost 2 bases and 7 bases, there was a span of 17 bases. This CDR3 comprises 15 residues. DNA for the CDR3: TGTGCCAGTAGTATACCCCGAGGGGGTCTGTATGAAGCTTTCTTT. Translated: CASSIPRGGLYEAFF.

The chain has TRBV6-5 and TRBJ2-1, with TRBD2 as a possible D gene (5 bases). Germline V lookup: CDR1 MNHEY, CDR2 SVGAGI. This CDR3 contains 11 residues. The V and J ends lost 6 bases and 9 bases respectively, with 9 bases between them. The CDR3 bases are TGTGCCAGCAGGTTAGGGAGTGAGCAGTTCTTC. Translation gives CASRLGSEQFF.

The chain employs TRBV2 and TRBJ1-6; no clear D. CDR1 is SNHLY and CDR2 is FYNNEI in the germline V gene. V was pared by 2 bases and J by 9 bases, with 17 bases between. This CDR3 has 16 residues. In DNA form, the CDR3 reads TGTGCCAGCAGTGAATACCGAAGCAGCTCTTTTTCACCCCTCCACTTT. This sequence encodes CASSEYRSSSFSPLHF.

The CDR3 coding sequence is TGTGCCAGCAGGGACCGACAAGGCTTCGACGAGCAGTACTTC. Its protein is CASRDRQGFDEQYF. This rearrangement joins TRBV14 to TRBJ2-7, with D uncertain. The CDR3 has 14 amino acids. The germline V gene has CDR1 SGHDN and CDR2 FVKESK. The V gene lost 6 bases and the J gene lost 5 bases, with 17 bases spanning the gap.

The CDR3 is CASSYVGQGSRQPQHF. In DNA, the CDR3 is TGTGCCAGCAGTTACGTGGGACAGGGGAGCAGGCAGCCCCAGCATTTT. The chain uses TRBV6-6 and TRBJ1-5; TRBD1 aligns across 10 bases. The length of the CDR3 is 16 residues. In germline, CDR1 is MNHNY, CDR2 SVGAGI (reference sequence). V gave up 2 bases and J gave up 7 bases; unmatched junction bases: 8.

J is TRBJ1-3 and V is TRBV5-6; unclear D gene. CDR3 length: 15 residues. With 2 bases removed from V and 0 bases from J, the gap between germline ends came to 9 bases. Per germline, CDR1 SGHDT and CDR2 YYEEEE. In DNA form, the CDR3 reads TGTGCCAGCAGCTTCACGGGCAACTCTGGAAACACCATATATTTT. This translates into CASSFTGNSGNTIYF. The full variable domain, in which reference TRBV5-6 and TRBJ1-3 provide the parts outside the CDR3, is DAGVTQSPTHLIKTRGQQVTLRCSPKSGHDTVSWYQQALGQGPQFIFQYYEEEERQRGNFPDRFSGHQFPNYSSELNVNALLLGDSALYLCASSFTGNSGNTIYFGEGSWLTVV.

This rearrangement joins TRBV4-3 to TRBJ1-1; tentatively, D is TRBD1 (6 bases). Trimming took 1 base from V and 5 from J, leaving 14 bases between them. CDR1 and CDR2 (germline): LGHNA, YSLEER. CDR3 length equals 15 residues. The CDR3 nucleotides are TGCGCCAGCAGCCAAGTCAGGGGCCCCAAGACTGAAGCTTTCTTT. Protein sequence: CASSQVRGPKTEAFF.

The chain has TRBV6-1 and TRBJ2-7; 7 nucleotides match TRBD1. V dropped 6 bases and J dropped 1; count of bases not matched to a gene: 6. Looked up from germline, CDR1 is MNHNS and CDR2 is SASEGT. This CDR3 is built from 14 residues. CDR3 residues: CASSRDSESYEQYF. DNA of the CDR3: TGTGCCAGCAGCCGGGACAGCGAATCCTACGAGCAGTACTTC.